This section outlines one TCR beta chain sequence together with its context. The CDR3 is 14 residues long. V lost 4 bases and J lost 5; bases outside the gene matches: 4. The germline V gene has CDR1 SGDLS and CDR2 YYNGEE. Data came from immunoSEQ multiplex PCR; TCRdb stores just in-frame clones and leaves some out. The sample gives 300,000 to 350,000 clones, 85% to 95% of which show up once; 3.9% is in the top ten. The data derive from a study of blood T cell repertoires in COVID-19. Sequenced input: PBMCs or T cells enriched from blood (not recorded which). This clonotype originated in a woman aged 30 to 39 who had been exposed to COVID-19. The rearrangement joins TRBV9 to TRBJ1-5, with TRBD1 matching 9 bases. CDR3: CASSPGQGDQPQHF. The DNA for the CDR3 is TGTGCCAGCAGCCCGGGACAGGGTGATCAGCCCCAGCATTTT.